This TCR beta chain is drawn from a study of blood T cell repertoires in COVID-19. The wider study: Specimens from acute and convalescent COVID-19 originated in the United States, Italy and Spain.

Germline trimming cut 3 bases from V and 0 bases from J; bases unmatched to any gene: 11. CDR3 size: 19 residues. Germline V gene lookup returns CDR1 MDHEN and CDR2 SYDVKM. Measured with immunoSEQ multiplex PCR; TCRdb has only the in-frame clones, and not every one. The table records 400,000 or so clones, approximately 91% of them present only once. This receptor was taken from a woman between 40 and 50 years old with COVID-19, enrolled during active disease. V is TRBV28 and J is TRBJ2-4; 10 bases agree with TRBD2. The sequencing sample was made of peripheral blood. CDR3 region: CASSFLTSGTLIAKNIQYF. CDR3 bases: TGTGCCAGCAGTTTCCTTACTAGCGGGACTCTGATAGCCAAAAACATTCAGTACTTC.